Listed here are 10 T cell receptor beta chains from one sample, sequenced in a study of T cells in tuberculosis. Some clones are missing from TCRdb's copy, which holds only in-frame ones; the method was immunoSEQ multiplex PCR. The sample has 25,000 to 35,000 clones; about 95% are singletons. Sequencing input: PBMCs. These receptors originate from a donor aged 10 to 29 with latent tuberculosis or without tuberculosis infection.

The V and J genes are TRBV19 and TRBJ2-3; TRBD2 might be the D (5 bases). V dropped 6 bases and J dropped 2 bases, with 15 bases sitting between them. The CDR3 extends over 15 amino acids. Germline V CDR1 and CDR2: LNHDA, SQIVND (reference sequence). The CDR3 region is CASSGGLRNTDTQYF. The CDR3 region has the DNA TGTGCCAGTAGCGGAGGACTGAGAAACACAGATACGCAGTATTTT.

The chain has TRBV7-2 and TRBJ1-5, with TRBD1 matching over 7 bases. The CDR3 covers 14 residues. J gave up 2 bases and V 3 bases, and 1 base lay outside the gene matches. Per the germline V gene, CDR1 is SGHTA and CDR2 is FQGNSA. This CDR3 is CASSFGTGNQPQHF. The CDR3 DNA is TGTGCCAGCAGCTTCGGGACAGGCAATCAGCCCCAGCATTTT.

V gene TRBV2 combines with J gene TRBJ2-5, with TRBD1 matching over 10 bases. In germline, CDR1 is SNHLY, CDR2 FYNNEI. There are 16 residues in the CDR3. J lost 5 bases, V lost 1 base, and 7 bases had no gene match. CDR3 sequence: CASSEETGGLDETQYF. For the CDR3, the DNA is TGTGCCAGCAGTGAAGAGACAGGGGGCTTGGACGAGACCCAGTACTTC.

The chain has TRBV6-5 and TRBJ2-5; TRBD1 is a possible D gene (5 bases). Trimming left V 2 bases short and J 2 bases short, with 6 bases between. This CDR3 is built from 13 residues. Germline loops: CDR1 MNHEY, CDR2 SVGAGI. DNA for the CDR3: TGTGCCAGCAGTTACAGGGGACAAGAGACCCAGTACTTC. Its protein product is CASSYRGQETQYF.

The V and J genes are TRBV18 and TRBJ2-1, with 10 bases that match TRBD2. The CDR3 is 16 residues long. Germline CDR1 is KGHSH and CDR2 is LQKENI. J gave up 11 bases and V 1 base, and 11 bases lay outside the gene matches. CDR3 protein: CASSPLIAGGNSQQFF. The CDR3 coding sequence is TGTGCCAGCTCACCACTCATAGCGGGGGGAAATAGTCAGCAGTTCTTC.

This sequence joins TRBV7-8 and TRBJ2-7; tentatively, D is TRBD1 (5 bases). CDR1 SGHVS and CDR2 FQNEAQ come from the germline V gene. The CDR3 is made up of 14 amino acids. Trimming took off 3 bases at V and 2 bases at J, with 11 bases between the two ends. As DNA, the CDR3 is TGTGCCAGCAGCTTCGATGGGGCTGCCTACGAGCAGTACTTC. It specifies CASSFDGAAYEQYF.

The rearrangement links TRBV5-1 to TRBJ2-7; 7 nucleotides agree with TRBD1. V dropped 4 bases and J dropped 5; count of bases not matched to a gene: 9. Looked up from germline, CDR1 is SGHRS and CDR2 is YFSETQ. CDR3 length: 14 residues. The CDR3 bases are TGCGCCAGCAGCCCAGGGGGACCTGGGGACGAGCAGTACTTC. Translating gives CASSPGGPGDEQYF.

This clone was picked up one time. The CDR3 bases are TGTGCCAGCTCGGGGGGAGCGGGGGGTGGAGAGCAGTACTTC. This sequence encodes CASSGGAGGGEQYF. The rearrangement joins TRBV11-2 to TRBJ2-7; 9 positions match TRBD2. Germline V gene sequence: CDR1 SGHAT, CDR2 FQNNGV. This CDR3 contains 14 residues. With 8 bases clipped from V and 7 bases from J, the junction kept 12 bases outside the gene matches.

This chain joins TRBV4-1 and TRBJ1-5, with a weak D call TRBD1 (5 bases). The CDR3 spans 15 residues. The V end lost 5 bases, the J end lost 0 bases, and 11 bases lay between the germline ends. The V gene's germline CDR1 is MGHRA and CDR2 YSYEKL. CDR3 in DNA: TGCGCCAGCAGCACCGTCGGGGGTAGCAATCAGCCCCAGCATTTT. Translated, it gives CASSTVGGSNQPQHF.

CDR3 region: CASSESFSGNYEQYF. CDR3 sequence (DNA): TGTGCCAGCAGTGAATCGTTTAGCGGGAACTACGAGCAGTACTTC. V gene TRBV6-1 combines with J gene TRBJ2-7; TRBD2 agrees at 8 bases. The CDR3 has 15 amino acids. Germline V gene lookup returns CDR1 MNHNS and CDR2 SASEGT. Trimming at V came to 2 bases and at J to 3 bases, leaving 6 bases not matched to a gene.